This T cell receptor (beta chain) is drawn from a study of T cells in Graves' hyperthyroidism and ophthalmopathy (dated by TCRdb to about 2019). A note on the overall study: Peripheral blood was collected at initial diagnosis, before any treatment. To identify distinguishing TCR V-J signatures, a discovery cohort of around 100 patients was used, comprising some 45 with Graves' ophthalmopathy and 55 to 65 with stable Graves' hyperthyroidism. An independent validation cohort of around 19 hyperthyroidism patients and about 16 patients who later progressed to ophthalmopathy tested prospective prediction of ophthalmopathy. For training and testing, the 80 to 100 patients in the discovery cohort were randomly divided in a 7:3 ratio. The study also compared thyroid tissue and blood T-cell repertoires from a handful of Graves' hyperthyroidism patients. After blood sampling, hyperthyroidism patients were treated with methimazole at a starting dose of 30 mg daily, and ophthalmopathy patients were treated with high-dose intravenous methylprednisolone. TCR Vbeta CDR3 sequencing of approximately 140 peripheral blood samples (43 ophthalmopathy, 75 hyperthyroidism and roughly 17 progressor patients) is reported in the paper. Broad study findings and their caveats: Most expanded thyroid clonotypes (frequency above 0.001) were also found in blood, which suggests that blood repertoires may mirror thyroid immune responses. No statistical method was used to fix the sample size in advance, and group allocation was not hidden from the investigators. In validation, progression to ophthalmopathy was predicted by the model with about 70% sensitivity and roughly 76% specificity, a median of approximately 6.5 months before onset. A model built on a 13 V-J signature distinguished ophthalmopathy from stable hyperthyroidism, reaching about 88% sensitivity and around 81% specificity in cross-validation and 80%/75% in testing.

The junction shows trimming of 4 bases on V and 3 bases on J, plus 16 bases between the germline ends. There are 15 amino acids in the CDR3, from cysteine to phenylalanine inclusive. Only the CDR3 DNA stays, 45 bases, in frame from base 1. Amplification of TCR beta CDR3 regions was carried out from RNA transcripts. The first round of RT-PCR for the TCR CDR3 was performed with the HTBI primer set and the Qiagen OneStep RT-PCR kit. The libraries were constructed in a second round of multiplex PCR and then size-selected and purified. Libraries were sequenced paired-end with 100 bp reads on an Illumina HiSeq2000. The published analysis was carried out like this. Raw data were processed with SOAPnuke, discarding reads with adapters, uncalled bases, mean Phred below 15, or no exact constant-primer or identifier match. High-quality paired reads were merged with COPE v1.2.5, and unique nucleotide sequences were defined as clonotypes. MiTCR v1.1 was used to align clonotypes to the IMGT TRBV, TRBD and TRBJ reference segments. Only V-J combinations with frequency above 0.0001, covering about 99% of repertoires, were analysed. A TCS score was defined as the ratio between F50 (clonal expansion) and ExV (chaos), using BLOSUM62-based TCRdist between CDR3 peptides within each V-J. Welch's t-statistics and random forest reduced 500 to 650 V-J features to around 14, which were used in a naive Bayes classifier (R e1071). TCRdb reprocessing: public reads trimmed at Q25 with fastp, clones called with MiXCR, in-frame beta chains kept. One record per CDR3 amino acid sequence lists the most common genes and DNA. For this entry, the V and J calls and clone size follow TCRdb and not the study's own pipeline. The sample table contains 370,000 or so distinct CDR3 sequences; only one count was recorded for approximately 14% of them. Of the sample, 25% to 30% falls within the top ten clones.

Hyperthyroidism patients were newly diagnosed, with disease duration under 2 months, and aged 18 to 65 years. Patients with uncontrolled infections, other autoimmune diseases, pregnancy or lactation were excluded. Diagnoses were based on clinical symptoms, serum thyroxine and TRAb, thyroid ultrasound and orbital computed tomography. Blood from progressor patients was collected at the time of first diagnosis with hyperthyroidism, before any ophthalmopathy symptoms had appeared. PBMCs were isolated from more than 9 ml of fresh peripheral blood by Ficoll-Paque density gradient centrifugation. Patients classed as progressors first received a Graves' hyperthyroidism diagnosis and then went on to develop ophthalmopathy during follow-up. Total RNA was extracted with Trizol reagent, and quality was checked on an Agilent 2100 Bioanalyzer. This clonotype was seen ten or more times. Its antigen has not been determined. Base qualities are not at hand, and no much larger clone is one base apart.

The sequence links TRBV12-3 or TRBV12-4 to TRBJ2-7; the D segment cannot be called with confidence. The source material was blood. The clonotype was recovered from a woman in her late teens or twenties with Graves' hyperthyroidism that later progressed to Graves' ophthalmopathy. The sequence in DNA is TGTGCCAGCAGTTCGAGTTGGATTTCGGGCTACGAGCAGTACTTC. It encodes CASSSSWISGYEQYF.